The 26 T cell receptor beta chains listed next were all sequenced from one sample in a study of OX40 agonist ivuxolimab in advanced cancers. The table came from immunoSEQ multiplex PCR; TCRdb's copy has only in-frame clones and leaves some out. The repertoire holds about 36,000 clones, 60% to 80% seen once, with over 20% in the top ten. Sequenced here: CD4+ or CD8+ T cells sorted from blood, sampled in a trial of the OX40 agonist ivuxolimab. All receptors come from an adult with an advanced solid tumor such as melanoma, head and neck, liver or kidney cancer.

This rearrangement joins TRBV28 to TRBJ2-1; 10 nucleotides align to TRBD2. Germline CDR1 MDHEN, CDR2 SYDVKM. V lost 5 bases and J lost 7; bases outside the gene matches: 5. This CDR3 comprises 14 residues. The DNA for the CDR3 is TGTGCCAGCAGTATAGCGGGAGGTCCAAATGAGCAGTTCTTC. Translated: CASSIAGGPNEQFF.

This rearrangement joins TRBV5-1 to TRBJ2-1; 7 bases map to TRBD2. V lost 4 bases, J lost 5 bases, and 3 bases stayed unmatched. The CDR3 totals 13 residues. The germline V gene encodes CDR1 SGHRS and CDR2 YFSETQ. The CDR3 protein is CASSPGLNNEQFF. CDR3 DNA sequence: TGCGCCAGCAGCCCGGGACTAAACAATGAGCAGTTCTTC.

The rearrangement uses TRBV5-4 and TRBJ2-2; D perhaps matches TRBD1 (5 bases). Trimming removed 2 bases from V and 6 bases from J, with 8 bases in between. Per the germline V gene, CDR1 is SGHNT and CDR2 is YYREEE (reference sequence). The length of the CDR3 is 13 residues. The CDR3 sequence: CASSLEGAGELFF. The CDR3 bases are TGTGCCAGCAGCTTAGAAGGGGCCGGGGAGCTGTTTTTT.

The CDR3 reads CASSQDRWTDTQYF. The CDR3 DNA reads TGCGCCAGCAGCCAAGATCGATGGACAGATACGCAGTATTTT. V usage is TRBV4-3 and J usage is TRBJ2-3; no firm D call. The V gene's germline CDR1 is LGHNA and CDR2 YSLEER. The CDR3 runs to 14 residues. V was clipped by 0 bases and J by 3 bases, with 7 bases between them.

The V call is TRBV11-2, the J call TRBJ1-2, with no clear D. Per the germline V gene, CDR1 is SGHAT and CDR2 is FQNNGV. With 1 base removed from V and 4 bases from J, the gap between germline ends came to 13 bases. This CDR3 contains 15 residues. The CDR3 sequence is CASSLVGTVSYGYTF. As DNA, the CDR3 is TGTGCCAGCAGCTTAGTTGGCACGGTCTCCTATGGCTACACCTTC.

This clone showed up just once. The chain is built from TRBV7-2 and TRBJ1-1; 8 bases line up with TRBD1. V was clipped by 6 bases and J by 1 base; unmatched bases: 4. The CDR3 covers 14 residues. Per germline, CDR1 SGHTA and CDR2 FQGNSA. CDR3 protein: CASRDGQGNTEAFF. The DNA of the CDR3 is TGTGCCAGCAGGGACGGACAGGGGAACACTGAAGCTTTCTTT.

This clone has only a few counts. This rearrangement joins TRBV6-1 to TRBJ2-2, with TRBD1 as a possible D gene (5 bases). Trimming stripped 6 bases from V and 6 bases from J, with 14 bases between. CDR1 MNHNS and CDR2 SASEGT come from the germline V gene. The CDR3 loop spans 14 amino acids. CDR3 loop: CASRGVSGAGELFF. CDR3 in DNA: TGTGCCAGCAGAGGGGTTTCTGGTGCCGGGGAGCTGTTTTTT.

CDR3 in DNA: TGTGCCAGTAGTGTGGGACAGTTCTCTGGAAACACCATATATTTT. Translating it yields CASSVGQFSGNTIYF. The rearrangement joins TRBV19 to TRBJ1-3, with 7 bases fitting TRBD1. The CDR3 has 15 amino acids. V gave up 5 bases and J gave up 0 bases; unmatched junction bases: 4. Germline assignment: CDR1 LNHDA and CDR2 SQIVND (reference sequence). Based on the CDR3 plus reference TRBV19 and TRBJ1-3, the full variable domain is DGGITQSPKYLFRKEGQNVTLSCEQNLNHDAMYWYRQDPGQGLRLIYYSQIVNDFQKGDIAEGYSVSREKKESFPLTVTSAQKNPTAFYLCASSVGQFSGNTIYFGEGSWLTVV.

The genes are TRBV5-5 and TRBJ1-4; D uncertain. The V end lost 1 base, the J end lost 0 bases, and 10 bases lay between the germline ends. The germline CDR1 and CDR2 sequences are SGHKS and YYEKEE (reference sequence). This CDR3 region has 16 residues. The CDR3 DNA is TGTGCCAGCAGCTTGAAATGGATCCCAACTAATGAAAAACTGTTTTTT. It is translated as CASSLKWIPTNEKLFF.

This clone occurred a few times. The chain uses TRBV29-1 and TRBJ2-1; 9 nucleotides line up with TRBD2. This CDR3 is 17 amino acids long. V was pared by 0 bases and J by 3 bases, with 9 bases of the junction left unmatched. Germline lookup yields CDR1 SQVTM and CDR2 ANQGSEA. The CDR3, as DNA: TGCAGCGTTGAAGACGTCATAGCGGGAGCGCGCTACAATGAGCAGTTCTTC. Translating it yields CSVEDVIAGARYNEQFF.

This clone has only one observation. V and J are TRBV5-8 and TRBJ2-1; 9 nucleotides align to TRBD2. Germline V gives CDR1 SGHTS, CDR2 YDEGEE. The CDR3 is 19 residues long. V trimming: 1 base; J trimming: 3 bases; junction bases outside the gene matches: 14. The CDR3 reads CASSLWASGIVLHYNEQFF. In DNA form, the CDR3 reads TGTGCCAGCAGCTTGTGGGCTAGCGGGATTGTATTGCACTACAATGAGCAGTTCTTC.

The CDR3 DNA follows: TGTGCCAGCAGTTCAGGAACAGGGGGCAGTGAGCAGTACTTC. Its protein is CASSSGTGGSEQYF. The J gene is TRBJ2-7, the V gene TRBV27, with 9 bases fitting TRBD1. Trimming at V came to 4 bases and at J to 7 bases, leaving 8 bases not matched to a gene. The CDR3 is made up of 14 amino acids. Germline values: CDR1 MNHEY, CDR2 SMNVEV (reference sequence).

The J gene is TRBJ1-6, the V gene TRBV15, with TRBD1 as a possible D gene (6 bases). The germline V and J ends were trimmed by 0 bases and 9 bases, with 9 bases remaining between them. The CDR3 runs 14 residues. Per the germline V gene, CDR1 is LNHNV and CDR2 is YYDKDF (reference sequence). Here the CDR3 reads CATSRDTGFSPLHF. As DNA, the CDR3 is TGTGCCACCAGCAGAGATACAGGGTTTTCACCCCTCCACTTT.

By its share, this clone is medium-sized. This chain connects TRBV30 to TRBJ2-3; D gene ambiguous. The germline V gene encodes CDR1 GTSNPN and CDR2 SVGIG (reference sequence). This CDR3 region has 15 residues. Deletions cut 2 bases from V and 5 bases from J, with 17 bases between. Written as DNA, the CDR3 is TGTGCCTGGAGTATAAGGGCAGCTCTTGGAGATACGCAGTATTTT. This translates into CAWSIRAALGDTQYF.

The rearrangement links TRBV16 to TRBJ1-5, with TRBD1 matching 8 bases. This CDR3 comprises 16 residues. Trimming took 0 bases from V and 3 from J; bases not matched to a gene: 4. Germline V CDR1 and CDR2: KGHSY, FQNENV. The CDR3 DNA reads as TGTGCCAGCAGCCAATCCGCGCAGGGGGCCAATCAGCCCCAGCATTTT. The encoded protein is CASSQSAQGANQPQHF.

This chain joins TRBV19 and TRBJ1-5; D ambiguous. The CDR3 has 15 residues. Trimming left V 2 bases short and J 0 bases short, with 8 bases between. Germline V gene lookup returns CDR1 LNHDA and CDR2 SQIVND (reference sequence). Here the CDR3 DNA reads TGTGCCAGTAGTATATTCGGGAATAGCAATCAGCCCCAGCATTTT. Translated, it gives CASSIFGNSNQPQHF.

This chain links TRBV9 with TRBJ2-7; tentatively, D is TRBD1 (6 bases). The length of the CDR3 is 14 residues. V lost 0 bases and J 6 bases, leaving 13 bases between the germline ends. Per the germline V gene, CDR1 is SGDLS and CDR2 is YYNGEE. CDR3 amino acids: CASSVDPGVGEQYF. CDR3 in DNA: TGTGCCAGCAGCGTAGATCCAGGGGTCGGCGAGCAGTACTTC.

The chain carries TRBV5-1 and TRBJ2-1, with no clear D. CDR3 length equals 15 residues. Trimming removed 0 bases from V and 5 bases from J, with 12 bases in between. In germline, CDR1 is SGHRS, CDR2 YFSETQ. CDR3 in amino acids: CASSLALGTHNEQFF. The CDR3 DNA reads TGCGCCAGCAGCTTGGCCCTCGGCACACACAATGAGCAGTTCTTC.

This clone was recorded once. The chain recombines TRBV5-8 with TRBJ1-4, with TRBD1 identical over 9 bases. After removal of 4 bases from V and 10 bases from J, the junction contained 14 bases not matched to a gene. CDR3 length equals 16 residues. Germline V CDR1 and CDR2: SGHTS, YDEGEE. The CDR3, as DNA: TGTGCCAGCAGCGACAGACGGGGGACAGGGCGCGGAAAACTGTTTTTT. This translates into CASSDRRGTGRGKLFF.

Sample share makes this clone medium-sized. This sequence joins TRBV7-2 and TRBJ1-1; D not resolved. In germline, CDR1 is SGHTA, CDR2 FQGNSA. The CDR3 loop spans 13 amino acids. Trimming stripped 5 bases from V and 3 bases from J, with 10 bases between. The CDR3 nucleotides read TGTGCCAGCAGCAACGAAGGGTACACTGAAGCTTTCTTT. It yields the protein CASSNEGYTEAFF. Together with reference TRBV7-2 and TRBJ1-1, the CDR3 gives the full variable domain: GAGVSQSPSNKVTEKGKDVELRCDPISGHTALYWYRQSLGQGLEFLIYFQGNSAPDKSGLPSDRFSAERTGGSVSTLTIQRTQQEDSAVYLCASSNEGYTEAFFGQGTRLTVV.

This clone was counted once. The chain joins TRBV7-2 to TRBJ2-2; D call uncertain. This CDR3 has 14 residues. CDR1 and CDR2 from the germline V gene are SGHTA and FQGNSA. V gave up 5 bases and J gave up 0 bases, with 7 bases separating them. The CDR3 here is CASSPYPNTGELFF. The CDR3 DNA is TGTGCCAGCAGCCCCTACCCGAACACCGGGGAGCTGTTTTTT.

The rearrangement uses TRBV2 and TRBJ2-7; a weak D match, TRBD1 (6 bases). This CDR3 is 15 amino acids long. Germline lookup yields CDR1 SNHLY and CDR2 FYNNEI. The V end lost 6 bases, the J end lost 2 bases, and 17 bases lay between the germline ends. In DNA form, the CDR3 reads TGTGCCAGCAGGACTCCCCGGGACACCGCCTACGAGCAGTACTTC. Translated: CASRTPRDTAYEQYF. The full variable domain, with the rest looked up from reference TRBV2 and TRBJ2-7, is EPEVTQTPSHQVTQMGQEVILRCVPISNHLYFYWYRQILGQKVEFLVSFYNNEISEKSEIFDDQFSVERPDGSNFTLKIRSTKLEDSAMYFCASRTPRDTAYEQYFGPGTRLTVT.

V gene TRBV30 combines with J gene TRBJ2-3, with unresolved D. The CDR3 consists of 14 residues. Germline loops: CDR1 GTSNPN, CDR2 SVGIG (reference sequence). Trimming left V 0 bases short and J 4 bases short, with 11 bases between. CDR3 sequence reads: CAWSVLDGADTQYF. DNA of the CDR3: TGTGCCTGGAGTGTGTTAGATGGGGCAGATACGCAGTATTTT.

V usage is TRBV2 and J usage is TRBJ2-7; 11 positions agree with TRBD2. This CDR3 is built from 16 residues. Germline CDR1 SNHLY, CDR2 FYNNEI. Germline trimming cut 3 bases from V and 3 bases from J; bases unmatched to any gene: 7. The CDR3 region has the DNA TGTGCCAGCAGTGACGGTCACCTAGCGGGAGGCTACGAGCAGTACTTC. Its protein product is CASSDGHLAGGYEQYF.

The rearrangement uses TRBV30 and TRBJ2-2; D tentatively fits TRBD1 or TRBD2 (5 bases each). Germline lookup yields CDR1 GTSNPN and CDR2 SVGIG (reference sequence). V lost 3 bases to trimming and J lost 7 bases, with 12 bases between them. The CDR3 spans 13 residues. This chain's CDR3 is CAWSAGTGGELFF. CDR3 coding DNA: TGTGCCTGGAGCGCCGGGACGGGCGGGGAGCTGTTTTTT.

The CDR3, as DNA: TGTGCCAGCAGCTTAACGGGGGGGACAGGTGCCTACGAGCAGTACTTC. Translating gives CASSLTGGTGAYEQYF. The chain couples TRBV7-9 to TRBJ2-7, with D possibly called TRBD1 or TRBD2 (8 bases each). This CDR3 is 16 amino acids long. Trimming cost V 2 bases and J 2 bases, with 16 bases left between them. Germline V gives CDR1 SEHNR, CDR2 FQNEAQ (reference sequence).